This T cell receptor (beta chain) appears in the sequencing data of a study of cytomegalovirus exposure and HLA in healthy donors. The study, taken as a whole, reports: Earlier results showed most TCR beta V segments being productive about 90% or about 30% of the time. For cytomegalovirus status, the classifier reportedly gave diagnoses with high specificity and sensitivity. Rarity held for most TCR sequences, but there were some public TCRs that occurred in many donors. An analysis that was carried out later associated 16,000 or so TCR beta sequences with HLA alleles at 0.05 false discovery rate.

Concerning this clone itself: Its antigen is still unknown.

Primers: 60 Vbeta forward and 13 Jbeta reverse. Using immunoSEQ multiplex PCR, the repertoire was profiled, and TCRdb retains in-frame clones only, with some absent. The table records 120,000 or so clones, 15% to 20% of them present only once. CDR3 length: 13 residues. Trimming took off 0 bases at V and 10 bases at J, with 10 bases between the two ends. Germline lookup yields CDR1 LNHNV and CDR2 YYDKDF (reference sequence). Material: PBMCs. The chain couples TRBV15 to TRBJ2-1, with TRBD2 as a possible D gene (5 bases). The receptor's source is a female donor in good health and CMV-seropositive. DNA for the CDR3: TGTGCCACCAGCAGAGATCGAAGGAGGGAGCAGTTCTTC. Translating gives CATSRDRRREQFF.